The sequence of this TCR beta chain was determined in a study of Graves' ophthalmopathy and Graves' hyperthyroidism. Study-level background: The collection of peripheral blood took place at initial diagnosis, before any treatment.

For repertoire sequencing, the TCR beta CDR3 regions were amplified from RNA transcripts. First-round RT-PCR used HTBI primers; second-round multiplex PCR followed. TCRdb ran MiXCR on the multiplex PCR reads and lists one entry per CDR3 protein. The sample shows some 750,000 distinct CDR3 sequences, 35% to 50% of them seen only once. Patients with other autoimmune diseases, uncontrolled infections, pregnancy or lactation were excluded. Clinical symptoms and serum thyroxine were used for diagnosis; TRAb, thyroid ultrasound and orbital computed tomography were also relied on. In this sample, this clonotype turned up a few times. Its antigen remains unidentified. Study-wide results and limits: Ophthalmopathy progression cases were predicted by the model with 70.59% sensitivity and almost 75% specificity.

Germline loops: CDR1 SSHAT, CDR2 FNYEAQ (reference sequence). After removal of 1 base from V and 5 bases from J, the junction contained 8 bases not matched to a gene. The CDR3 extends over 16 amino acids. This sequence joins TRBV7-7 and TRBJ2-5, with 9 bases matching TRBD2. The receptor's source is an adult man with Graves' ophthalmopathy. Sequencing was done on a sample of peripheral blood. The chain's CDR3 is CASSLGPVAGAETQYF. CDR3 bases: TGTGCCAGCAGCTTAGGCCCGGTAGCGGGAGCGGAGACCCAGTACTTC.